The 25 T cell receptor beta chains listed next were all sequenced from one sample in a study of CD8 T cells in Susac syndrome. Reverse transcription of roughly 0.5 to 1 ug RNA was performed with random hexamers. From the immunoSEQ multiplex PCR reads, TCRdb called clonotypes with MiXCR, one entry per CDR3 protein. The repertoire holds more than 250,000 distinct CDR3 sequences, with around 92% as singletons. Sequencing input: CD4+ T cells from PBMCs. Receptors originate from a human donor with multiple sclerosis.

The chain combines TRBV20-1 with TRBJ1-4; D call uncertain. CDR1 is DFQATT and CDR2 is SNEGSKA in the germline V gene (reference sequence). The CDR3 covers 12 residues. The ends were cut back, 6 bases at V and 8 bases at J, with 13 bases in the middle. The CDR3 protein is CSAGNPEEKLFF. As DNA, the CDR3 is TGCAGTGCGGGCAACCCGGAGGAAAAACTGTTTTTT.

J is TRBJ2-5 and V is TRBV19; 7 nucleotides align to TRBD2. CDR1 is LNHDA, CDR2 SQIVND, per germline (reference sequence). Trimming took 6 bases from V and 4 from J; bases not matched to a gene: 14. The CDR3 runs to 16 residues. The CDR3 nucleotides are TGTGCCAGTAGCCCCCCTGCGCGGGGGAGGGGAGAGACCCAGTACTTC. It encodes CASSPPARGRGETQYF.

This sequence joins TRBV7-9 and TRBJ2-6; TRBD1 matches at 8 bases. Germline CDR1 SEHNR, CDR2 FQNEAQ (reference sequence). The junction had 4 bases not matched to a gene; V was cut back by 5 bases and J by 4 bases. The length of the CDR3 is 15 residues. The chain's CDR3 is CASSATGEGANVLTF. CDR3 nucleotides: TGTGCCAGCAGCGCGACAGGGGAGGGGGCCAACGTCCTGACTTTC.

The genes are TRBV13 and TRBJ2-5; maybe TRBD2 (6 bases). The CDR3 runs to 14 residues. Trimming stripped 4 bases from V and 2 bases from J, with 11 bases between. Germline CDR1 and CDR2: PRHDT and FYEKMQ (reference sequence). For the CDR3, the DNA is TGTGCCAGCAGCTCCCTTGGGGGGCAAGAGACCCAGTACTTC. Its protein is CASSSLGGQETQYF.

The V and J genes are TRBV6-2 or TRBV6-3 and TRBJ1-2; D may be TRBD1 (5 bases). V was shortened by 2 bases and J by 8 bases, with 12 bases between the two germline ends. The germline V gene has CDR1 MNHEY and CDR2 SVGEGT. The CDR3 consists of 13 residues. The CDR3 is CASSYGHSWGYTF. In nucleotides, the CDR3 is TGTGCCAGCAGTTACGGACACTCTTGGGGCTACACCTTC.

The chain joins TRBV12-3 or TRBV12-4 to TRBJ1-5; D call uncertain. This CDR3 has 15 amino acids. V was trimmed by 5 bases and J by 3 bases, leaving 14 bases between them. This chain's CDR3 is CASSPPPTLNQPQHF. The CDR3 DNA sequence: TGTGCCAGCAGTCCGCCCCCGACTCTCAATCAGCCCCAGCATTTT.

This sequence joins TRBV11-2 and TRBJ2-1, with a weak D call TRBD2 (6 bases). V lost 3 bases, J lost 1 base, and 16 bases lay in between. Germline V lookup: CDR1 SGHAT, CDR2 FQNNGV. This CDR3 contains 17 residues. The CDR3 region has the DNA TGTGCCAGCAGCTTCAGAGGGGCTAGCGTTTCCTACAATGAGCAGTTCTTC. It translates to CASSFRGASVSYNEQFF.

The V call is TRBV7-2, the J call TRBJ2-7, with 7 bases aligning to TRBD2. Per germline, CDR1 SGHTA and CDR2 FQGNSA. J lost 0 bases, V lost 4 bases, and 3 bases had no gene match. The CDR3 runs 14 residues. The CDR3 coding sequence is TGTGCCAGCAGCTCCCGGGACTACTCCTACGAGCAGTACTTC. Encoded protein: CASSSRDYSYEQYF.

The chain is built from TRBV5-1 and TRBJ2-7, with 11 bases matching TRBD2. This CDR3 is 14 amino acids long. V shed 2 bases, J shed 4 bases, and the junction held 2 bases outside the gene matches. Germline lookup yields CDR1 SGHRS and CDR2 YFSETQ. In DNA, the CDR3 is TGCGCCAGCAGCTTCGGGACTAGCGGATACGAGCAGTACTTC. Amino acids: CASSFGTSGYEQYF. Supplemented by reference TRBV5-1 and TRBJ2-7, the full variable domain reads KAGVTQTPRYLIKTRGQQVTLSCSPISGHRSVSWYQQTPGQGLQFLFEYFSETQRNKGNFPGRFSGRQFSNSRSEMNVSTLELGDSALYLCASSFGTSGYEQYFGPGTRLTVT.

The chain uses TRBV15 and TRBJ2-5, with D possibly matching TRBD1 (6 bases). Germline V gives CDR1 LNHNV, CDR2 YYDKDF (reference sequence). This CDR3 has 14 residues. V was trimmed by 0 bases and J by 2 bases, leaving 7 bases between them. CDR3 bases: TGTGCCACCAGCAGAGACGGACAGCAAGAGACCCAGTACTTC. This codes for CATSRDGQQETQYF.

The sample holds one count of this clonotype. The chain recombines TRBV18 with TRBJ2-4; 7 nucleotides match TRBD1. CDR3 length equals 15 residues. The germline V gene has CDR1 KGHSH and CDR2 LQKENI. Trimming cost V 5 bases and J 5 bases; bases outside gene matches: 9. The CDR3 here is CASSYRQGMENIQYF. In nucleotides, the CDR3 is TGTGCCAGCTCATATAGACAGGGCATGGAAAACATTCAGTACTTC. The variable domain in full, with the rest retrieved from reference TRBV18 and TRBJ2-4, is NAGVMQNPRHLVRRRGQEARLRCSPMKGHSHVYWYRQLPEEGLKFMVYLQKENIIDESGMPKERFSAEFPKEGPSILRIQQVVRGDSAAYFCASSYRQGMENIQYFGAGTRLSVL.

The rearrangement uses TRBV20-1 and TRBJ1-4; 11 bases map to TRBD1. After removal of 0 bases from V and 14 bases from J, the junction contained 8 bases not matched to a gene. The CDR3 contains 14 residues. Germline V gene lookup returns CDR1 DFQATT and CDR2 SNEGSKA (reference sequence). The chain's CDR3 is CSARDWTGGSVLFF. The CDR3 DNA reads TGCAGTGCTAGAGACTGGACAGGGGGCTCAGTTCTGTTTTTT.

The chain employs TRBV7-9 and TRBJ2-2; the match to TRBD2 covers 7 bases. Per the germline V gene, CDR1 is SEHNR and CDR2 is FQNEAQ (reference sequence). Unmatched junction bases numbered 6, after V lost 5 bases and J lost 0 bases. The CDR3 has 16 amino acids. The chain's CDR3 is CASSPQSGANTGELFF. CDR3 nucleotides: TGTGCCAGCAGCCCCCAAAGCGGGGCGAACACCGGGGAGCTGTTTTTT.

The V call is TRBV20-1, the J call TRBJ1-5, with D unresolved. V was trimmed by 5 bases and J by 0 bases, leaving 14 bases between them. The CDR3 is 15 amino acids. Germline V gives CDR1 DFQATT, CDR2 SNEGSKA (reference sequence). CDR3 protein: CSALEGVFSNQPQHF. The CDR3 DNA is TGCAGTGCTCTGGAGGGCGTATTTAGCAATCAGCCCCAGCATTTT.

The gene calls are TRBV14 and TRBJ1-3; D is undetermined. V was cut by 1 base and J by 6 bases, with 16 bases left in between. CDR3 size: 16 residues. CDR1 and CDR2 from the germline V gene are SGHDN and FVKESK. The CDR3 here is CASSQAWPPAENTIYF. The CDR3 bases are TGTGCCAGCAGCCAAGCATGGCCTCCTGCTGAAAACACCATATATTTT.

This clonotype appeared a single time. The rearrangement uses TRBV19 and TRBJ1-6; 9 bases fit TRBD1. The trim removed 8 bases at V and 9 bases at J, leaving 5 bases unmatched. Germline V gene sequence: CDR1 LNHDA, CDR2 SQIVND (reference sequence). CDR3 length: 13 residues. CDR3 nucleotides: TGTGCCAGTCGGACAGGGGACGGTTCACCCCTCCACTTT. Amino acid sequence: CASRTGDGSPLHF.

The rearrangement joins TRBV5-1 to TRBJ2-4; 8 nucleotides agree with TRBD1. This CDR3 has 15 residues. V lost 0 bases to trimming and J lost 11 bases; unmatched junction nucleotides: 10. Germline values: CDR1 SGHRS, CDR2 YFSETQ. CDR3 nucleotide sequence: TGCGCCAGCAGCTTGGAGACAGGGGCTTCTATGGTTCAGTACTTC. Amino acid sequence: CASSLETGASMVQYF.

This rearrangement joins TRBV19 to TRBJ2-2; D is uncertain. V was cut by 4 bases and J by 2 bases, with 14 bases left in between. The germline CDR1 and CDR2 sequences are LNHDA and SQIVND (reference sequence). CDR3 length: 16 residues. For the CDR3, the DNA is TGTGCCAGTAGTACCCAGACATGGGGAAACACCGGGGAGCTGTTTTTT. Translating it yields CASSTQTWGNTGELFF. Looking up the rest from reference TRBV19 and TRBJ2-2 gives the full variable domain: DGGITQSPKYLFRKEGQNVTLSCEQNLNHDAMYWYRQDPGQGLRLIYYSQIVNDFQKGDIAEGYSVSREKKESFPLTVTSAQKNPTAFYLCASSTQTWGNTGELFFGEGSRLTVL.

V gene TRBV4-1 combines with J gene TRBJ2-1; maybe TRBD2 (6 bases). V shed 2 bases and J shed 7 bases, with 15 bases lying between them. Germline V CDR1 and CDR2: MGHRA, YSYEKL. The CDR3 spans 15 residues. The CDR3 region has the DNA TGCGCCAGCAGCCAACTGATGAGACTAGTGAATGAGCAGTTCTTC. This gives the protein CASSQLMRLVNEQFF.

This clonotype turned up a few times. The rearrangement links TRBV12-5 to TRBJ1-2; D uncertain. V lost 3 bases, J lost 4 bases, and 3 bases lay in between. The germline V gene encodes CDR1 LGHNT and CDR2 FRNRAP. The CDR3 loop spans 11 amino acids. CDR3 DNA sequence: TGTGCTAGTGGTTTACTCTATGGCTACACCTTC. This encodes CASGLLYGYTF.

The rearrangement joins TRBV6-4 to TRBJ2-1, with 9 bases lining up with TRBD2. Unmatched junction bases numbered 11, after V lost 2 bases and J lost 15 bases. This CDR3 is 14 amino acids long. CDR1 and CDR2 (germline): MRHNA, SNTAGT. The CDR3 coding sequence is TGTGCCAGCAGTGACGAACTAGCGGGCCGGGAACTGTTCTTC. Amino acids: CASSDELAGRELFF.

The chain recombines TRBV20-1 with TRBJ2-7; 8 bases map to TRBD2. CDR1 DFQATT and CDR2 SNEGSKA come from the germline V gene (reference sequence). CDR3 size: 14 residues. V lost 6 bases, J lost 0 bases, and 7 bases stayed unmatched. The CDR3 DNA reads as TGCAGTGCCGAAGCGGGGGCGAACTCCTACGAGCAGTACTTC. Encoded protein: CSAEAGANSYEQYF.

The chain has TRBV5-4 and TRBJ2-2; the D gene is possibly TRBD1 (6 bases). Trimming cost V 4 bases and J 0 bases, with 10 bases left between them. The CDR3 has 15 residues. The V gene's germline CDR1 is SGHNT and CDR2 YYREEE (reference sequence). Here the CDR3 DNA reads TGTGCCAGCAGCGAAGGGACAACGAACACCGGGGAGCTGTTTTTT. Protein product: CASSEGTTNTGELFF.

V gene TRBV2 combines with J gene TRBJ2-4, with D possibly matching TRBD1 (5 bases). V lost 4 bases, J lost 8 bases, and 9 bases lay in between. This CDR3 spans 12 amino acids. Per the germline V gene, CDR1 is SNHLY and CDR2 is FYNNEI. CDR3 in amino acids: CASSVSRDIQYF. In nucleotides, the CDR3 is TGTGCCAGCAGTGTTTCCAGGGACATTCAGTACTTC.

The chain combines TRBV21-1 with TRBJ2-6; the table gives TRBD1 as D, unverified against the DNA. TRBV21-1 is shown as a pseudogene. The CDR3 consists of 16 residues. The CDR3 loop reads CASSSNRVTGANVLTF. The CDR3 nucleotides read TGTGCCAGCAGCTCGAACAGGGTAACTGGGGCCAACGTCCTGACTTTC.